These 6 T cell receptor beta chains were sequenced from one sample in a study of T-cell reconstitution after alpha-beta-depleted transplantation in children. It was with unique molecular identifiers that the TCRbeta library was prepared. One entry per CDR3 protein results from TCRdb running MiXCR on the PCR reads. The table shows a few hundred thousand distinct CDR3 sequences, with about 9.3% occurring only once. The sequenced sample was PBMCs from the stem cell graft donor, obtained from the stem cell graft. These receptors all come from a human donor who donated a stem cell graft to a child with acute lymphoblastic leukemia.

The chain has TRBV20-1 and TRBJ2-7; 10 positions match TRBD1. The CDR3 has 14 residues. Germline V gene lookup returns CDR1 DFQATT and CDR2 SNEGSKA (reference sequence). J was trimmed by 3 bases and V by 2 bases; bases with no gene match: 4. The CDR3 loop reads CSARSGQGIYEQYF. Here the CDR3 DNA reads TGCAGTGCTAGATCGGGACAGGGGATCTACGAGCAGTACTTC.

This clonotype was observed a handful of times. The chain couples TRBV5-1 to TRBJ2-7; 13 bases align to TRBD2. The CDR3 spans 16 residues. The J segment lost 0 bases and the V segment lost 7 bases, leaving 7 bases of the junction unmatched. Germline CDR1 and CDR2: SGHRS and YFSETQ. CDR3: CASAGLAGLSSYEQYF. The CDR3 DNA is TGCGCCAGCGCGGGACTAGCGGGGCTGAGCTCCTACGAGCAGTACTTC.

The chain couples TRBV4-2 to TRBJ2-3, with D hard to call. This CDR3 has 13 amino acids. V was shortened by 2 bases and J by 2 bases, with 5 bases between the two germline ends. Germline V gene sequence: CDR1 LGHNA, CDR2 YNFKEQ. This CDR3 is CASSQTFTDTQYF. In DNA form, the CDR3 reads TGTGCCAGCAGCCAAACCTTCACAGATACGCAGTATTTT.

This clonotype showed up many times. The chain couples TRBV13 to TRBJ2-1, with 11 bases aligning to TRBD2. Germline V lookup: CDR1 PRHDT, CDR2 FYEKMQ (reference sequence). This CDR3 spans 14 amino acids. Trimming removed 6 bases from V and 4 bases from J; junction bases left unmatched: 2. The CDR3 coding sequence is TGTGCCAGCAGGCTAGCGGGGGGATACAATGAGCAGTTCTTC. Translated: CASRLAGGYNEQFF. The whole variable domain, remainder taken from reference TRBV13 and TRBJ2-1, is AAGVIQSPRHLIKEKRETATLKCYPIPRHDTVYWYQQGPGQDPQFLISFYEKMQSDKGSIPDRFSAQQFSDYHSELNMSSLELGDSALYFCASRLAGGYNEQFFGPGTRLTVL.

The table lists this clonotype with many counts. V usage is TRBV5-1 and J usage is TRBJ2-5; D could derive from TRBD1 or TRBD2 (5 bases each). Between the trimmed V and J ends, which lost 4 bases and 1 base, there was a span of 11 bases. Per the germline V gene, CDR1 is SGHRS and CDR2 is YFSETQ. The CDR3 totals 14 residues. CDR3 loop: CASSTGRTQETQYF. Written as DNA, the CDR3 is TGCGCCAGCAGCACGGGACGGACCCAAGAGACCCAGTACTTC. The full variable domain, completed using reference TRBV5-1 and TRBJ2-5, is KAGVTQTPRYLIKTRGQQVTLSCSPISGHRSVSWYQQTPGQGLQFLFEYFSETQRNKGNFPGRFSGRQFSNSRSEMNVSTLELGDSALYLCASSTGRTQETQYFGPGTRLLVL.

This clonotype was observed many times. The V call is TRBV11-2, the J call TRBJ2-5; 12 nucleotides match TRBD2. The germline gives CDR1 SGHAT, CDR2 FQNNGV. V dropped 5 bases and J dropped 2; count of bases not matched to a gene: 15. The CDR3 consists of 19 residues. CDR3 sequence: CASSIGLAGFSTVQETQYF. CDR3 in DNA: TGTGCCAGCAGCATCGGACTAGCGGGATTTTCGACCGTACAAGAGACCCAGTACTTC.